This T cell receptor (beta chain) appears in the sequencing data of a study of blood T cell repertoires in COVID-19. This clone came up once. Measured with immunoSEQ multiplex PCR; TCRdb has only the in-frame clones, and not every one. The data show hundreds of thousands of clones, with around 90% seen just once and roughly 2% held by the top ten. The V segment lost 5 bases and the J segment 0 bases; nucleotides outside the gene matches: 8. CDR1 SEHNR and CDR2 FQNEAQ come from the germline V gene (reference sequence). The CDR3 is 17 amino acids. V is TRBV7-9 and J is TRBJ2-2, with 8 positions matching TRBD2. Sample: PBMCs or T cells enriched from blood (not recorded which). The sequence derives from a woman aged 40 to 49 with acute COVID-19. CDR3 bases: TGTGCCAGCAGCCCCACACGGGGGGGCTCGAACACCGGGGAGCTGTTTTTT. The encoded protein is CASSPTRGGSNTGELFF.